Below, 24 T cell receptor beta chains from the same sample are listed, as sequenced in a study of cytomegalovirus exposure and HLA in healthy donors. 13 Jbeta primers and 60 Vbeta primers were used for the PCR. Clones were read by immunoSEQ multiplex PCR, and TCRdb kept only the in-frame ones, dropping some. The table has roughly 68,000 clones, 66% seen once. Sequencing was performed on PBMCs. These receptors all come from a man in his forties in good health and CMV-seropositive.

The chain couples TRBV7-9 to TRBJ1-2; 9 bases fit TRBD1. The trim removed 5 bases at V and 7 bases at J, leaving 11 bases unmatched. CDR3 length: 15 residues. The germline gives CDR1 SEHNR, CDR2 FQNEAQ (reference sequence). CDR3 amino acids: CASSTEPGQGAGYTF. CDR3 nucleotide sequence: TGTGCCAGCAGCACGGAACCGGGACAGGGAGCTGGCTACACCTTC.

This chain uses TRBV18 with TRBJ1-6, with 9 bases identical to TRBD1. Losses at the gene ends were 6 bases for V and 7 bases for J; bases not matched to a gene: 7. Germline V gene sequence: CDR1 KGHSH, CDR2 LQKENI. CDR3 length: 15 residues. CDR3 sequence reads: CASSRTGARNSPLHF. The CDR3 DNA reads TGTGCCAGCTCGCGGACAGGGGCCCGGAATTCACCCCTCCACTTT. The complete variable domain, with remaining parts taken from reference TRBV18 and TRBJ1-6, reads NAGVMQNPRHLVRRRGQEARLRCSPMKGHSHVYWYRQLPEEGLKFMVYLQKENIIDESGMPKERFSAEFPKEGPSILRIQQVVRGDSAAYFCASSRTGARNSPLHFGNGTRLTVT.

The chain links TRBV7-9 to TRBJ1-2; tentative D call: TRBD1 (5 bases). V was cut by 2 bases and J by 2 bases, with 15 bases left in between. This CDR3 has 16 residues. The germline CDR1 and CDR2 sequences are SEHNR and FQNEAQ (reference sequence). The CDR3 region is CASSLSFVDTNYGYTF. CDR3 nucleotide sequence: TGTGCCAGCAGCTTAAGTTTTGTGGACACCAACTATGGCTACACCTTC.

The genes are TRBV30 and TRBJ1-4; D call uncertain. The CDR3 is made up of 12 amino acids. The germline CDR1 and CDR2 sequences are GTSNPN and SVGIG (reference sequence). V was trimmed by 3 bases and J by 13 bases, leaving 15 bases between them. CDR3 coding DNA: TGTGCCTGGAGCGACGGAAGGAGTGGACTGTTTTTT. Amino acids: CAWSDGRSGLFF.

As DNA, the CDR3 is TGCAGCGTTGGTAGGGGTGATGAGCAGTTCTTC. This encodes CSVGRGDEQFF. The chain is built from TRBV29-1 and TRBJ2-1; the D gene is possibly TRBD1 (5 bases). Germline V gene lookup returns CDR1 SQVTM and CDR2 ANQGSEA. This CDR3 is 11 amino acids long. The ends were cut back, 4 bases at V and 8 bases at J, with 9 bases in the middle.

The chain has TRBV19 and TRBJ2-5, with no clear D. The CDR3 is made up of 13 amino acids. Trimming took off 3 bases at V and 0 bases at J, with 5 bases between the two ends. Germline values: CDR1 LNHDA, CDR2 SQIVND (reference sequence). CDR3 sequence (DNA): TGTGCCAGTAGTATGTATAACCAAGAGACCCAGTACTTC. This translates into CASSMYNQETQYF.

The chain combines TRBV4-1 with TRBJ2-7; 7 nucleotides match TRBD1. With 4 bases clipped from V and 4 bases from J, the junction kept 10 bases outside the gene matches. Germline CDR1 MGHRA, CDR2 YSYEKL. The CDR3 runs to 15 residues. CDR3 nucleotides: TGCGCCAGCAGCCCCGGGACAGAGACTTCTTACGAGCAGTACTTC. It translates to CASSPGTETSYEQYF.

V usage is TRBV4-3 and J usage is TRBJ1-5; the match to TRBD1 covers 9 bases. The length of the CDR3 is 17 residues. Germline V gene data show CDR1 as LGHNA and CDR2 as YSLEER. With 0 bases clipped from V and 5 bases from J, the junction kept 8 bases outside the gene matches. CDR3 DNA sequence: TGCGCCAGCAGCCAAGATTTAGGGACAGGGACGGATCAGCCCCAGCATTTT. As protein: CASSQDLGTGTDQPQHF.

This chain links TRBV19 with TRBJ1-5; 9 bases line up with TRBD1. CDR3 length equals 13 residues. V was clipped by 9 bases and J by 5 bases; unmatched bases: 5. Germline values: CDR1 LNHDA, CDR2 SQIVND (reference sequence). The CDR3 coding sequence is TGTGCCAGCGCTCGGACAGGGGATCAGCCCCAGCATTTT. It translates to CASARTGDQPQHF.

The rearrangement uses TRBV12-1 and TRBJ1-6; TRBD1 is the table's D call, not checked against the DNA. TRBV12-1 is described as a pseudogene. The length of the CDR3 is 16 residues. The DNA for the CDR3 is TGTGCCAGCAGCTTTGTGGAGAAAGGGGCCAATTCACCCCTCCACTTT. Its protein is CASSFVEKGANSPLHF.

J is TRBJ2-3 and V is TRBV7-9; 9 nucleotides match TRBD1. CDR1 and CDR2 from the germline V gene are SEHNR and FQNEAQ (reference sequence). J was trimmed by 3 bases and V by 5 bases; bases with no gene match: 6. This CDR3 is 15 amino acids long. The CDR3 sequence is CASSPRDRDTDTQYF. CDR3 nucleotide sequence: TGTGCCAGCAGCCCCCGGGACAGGGATACAGATACGCAGTATTTT.

Notes on this clone: This likely comes from a read error, as the CDR3 has no conserved phenylalanine or tryptophan at its end. The chain recombines TRBV29-1 with TRBJ2-3, with unresolved D. V dropped 3 bases and J dropped 4 bases, with 8 bases sitting between them. CDR1 SQVTM and CDR2 ANQGSEA come from the germline V gene. This CDR3 region has 12 residues. The CDR3 loop reads CSVDSQSDTQYL. The CDR3 nucleotides read TGCAGCGTTGACTCGCAGTCAGATACGCAGTATCTT.

This clone has just one count. The chain has TRBV27 and TRBJ2-2, with unresolved D. Trimming removed 1 base at V and 5 bases at J, with 8 bases between. The CDR3 totals 14 residues. The germline gives CDR1 MNHEY, CDR2 SMNVEV (reference sequence). The CDR3 DNA is TGTGCCAGCAGTTTATTTGCGGTTACCGGGGAGCTGTTTTTT. It encodes CASSLFAVTGELFF.

The V and J genes are TRBV5-4 and TRBJ2-3; D call uncertain. The CDR3 totals 15 residues. Trimming stripped 1 base from V and 2 bases from J, with 11 bases between. Germline loops: CDR1 SGHNT, CDR2 YYREEE (reference sequence). CDR3 region: CASSLSSVNTDTQYF. CDR3 sequence (DNA): TGTGCCAGCAGCTTGTCCAGCGTTAACACAGATACGCAGTATTTT.

This chain connects TRBV11-2 to TRBJ2-5; perhaps TRBD1 as D (5 bases). Germline loops: CDR1 SGHAT, CDR2 FQNNGV. This CDR3 has 12 amino acids. Trimming took off 2 bases at V and 14 bases at J, with 15 bases between the two ends. The CDR3 DNA sequence: TGTGCCAGCAGCTTAAGGGGAACAATAGCTTACTTC. This sequence encodes CASSLRGTIAYF.

The gene calls are TRBV10-1 and TRBJ1-4; weak D call: TRBD1 (6 bases). Germline CDR1 reads WNHNN; CDR2 reads SYGVQD (reference sequence). V was cut by 6 bases and J by 8 bases, with 16 bases left in between. The CDR3 is 14 residues long. This CDR3 is CASRLISRGEKLFF. CDR3 coding DNA: TGCGCCAGCAGACTAATCAGCAGGGGAGAAAAACTGTTTTTT.

This clone was seen a few times. This chain links TRBV9 with TRBJ2-7; D might be TRBD1 (5 bases). Trimming pared 0 bases from V and 3 bases from J, leaving 10 bases between. The CDR3 extends over 14 amino acids. Per germline, CDR1 SGDLS and CDR2 YYNGEE. CDR3 in DNA: TGTGCCAGCAGCGTAGCTGCAGGGTACTACGAGCAGTACTTC. Translated, it gives CASSVAAGYYEQYF.

This clone was recorded once. V and J are TRBV28 and TRBJ1-1; 7 nucleotides align to TRBD1. Germline V gene sequence: CDR1 MDHEN, CDR2 SYDVKM. The CDR3 length is 16 residues. The junction had 14 bases not matched to a gene; V was cut back by 5 bases and J by 5 bases. The CDR3 DNA sequence: TGTGCCAGCAGTATTATACGACCAAGGGGACAGACTGAAGCTTTCTTT. Amino acid sequence: CASSIIRPRGQTEAFF.

The V and J genes are TRBV2 and TRBJ2-2, with D possibly being TRBD2 (6 bases). This CDR3 spans 14 amino acids. Germline CDR1 and CDR2: SNHLY and FYNNEI. Between the trimmed V and J ends, which lost 8 bases and 4 bases, there was a span of 14 bases. In DNA form, the CDR3 reads TGTGCCAGCCAGGAGGGACTTCTCACCGGGGAGCTGTTTTTT. It codes for CASQEGLLTGELFF.

The gene calls are TRBV6-6 and TRBJ1-2; D unresolved. V was pared by 5 bases and J by 7 bases, with 17 bases between. Germline loops: CDR1 MNHNY, CDR2 SVGAGI (reference sequence). The length of the CDR3 is 14 residues. DNA for the CDR3: TGTGCCAGCAGTGGGCCCGGGAGGGAAGGTGGCTACACCTTC. It is translated as CASSGPGREGGYTF.

The chain couples TRBV9 to TRBJ1-1; D remains unclear. The germline CDR1 and CDR2 sequences are SGDLS and YYNGEE. This CDR3 contains 14 residues. V was trimmed by 0 bases and J by 2 bases, leaving 8 bases between them. The CDR3 sequence is CASSVDSTNTEAFF. CDR3 in DNA: TGTGCCAGCAGCGTAGACAGCACAAACACTGAAGCTTTCTTT.

This clone was seen a few times. The rearrangement uses TRBV7-8 and TRBJ2-3, with 11 bases identical to TRBD2. Per germline, CDR1 SGHVS and CDR2 FQNEAQ. This CDR3 has 19 amino acids. V trimming: 0 bases; J trimming: 6 bases; junction bases outside the gene matches: 14. CDR3 sequence: CASSLALLAGGHFPDTQYF. The CDR3 coding sequence is TGTGCCAGCAGCTTAGCGCTTCTAGCGGGGGGACATTTTCCCGATACGCAGTATTTT. Combining the CDR3 with reference TRBV7-8 and TRBJ2-3 gives the whole variable domain GAGVSQSPRYKVAKRGQDVALRCDPISGHVSLFWYQQALGQGPEFLTYFQNEAQLDKSGLPSDRFFAERPEGSVSTLKIQRTQQEDSAVYLCASSLALLAGGHFPDTQYFGPGTRLTVL.

This clone was counted between two and nine times. The CDR3 region is CASSLSRGGSYNEQFF. CDR3 DNA sequence: TGTGCCAGCAGTTTATCGCGGGGGGGATCCTACAATGAGCAGTTCTTC. The genes are TRBV27 and TRBJ2-1; 9 nucleotides agree with TRBD2. Losses at the gene ends were 0 bases for V and 1 base for J; bases not matched to a gene: 1. Germline assignment: CDR1 MNHEY and CDR2 SMNVEV (reference sequence). The length of the CDR3 is 16 residues.

The J gene is TRBJ2-5, the V gene TRBV6-1, with 7 bases aligning to TRBD2. The CDR3 has 13 amino acids. The V gene end was trimmed by 6 bases and the J gene end by 3 bases; junction bases not matched to a gene: 4. The germline CDR1 and CDR2 sequences are MNHNS and SASEGT. In nucleotides, the CDR3 is TGTGCCAGCAGGGAGCGGGGTAAAGAGACCCAGTACTTC. Encoded protein: CASRERGKETQYF.